The 28 T cell receptor beta chains listed next were all sequenced from one sample in a study of T-cell memory formation after mild COVID-19. TCRdb reprocessed the 5' RACE reads with MiXCR, giving one entry per CDR3 protein. Of approximately 260,000 distinct CDR3 sequences listed, roughly 15% were seen once; the top ten hold 3.5%. The sequenced sample consisted of PBMCs or a T cell subset sorted from them (not recorded which). The receptors were sampled from a man between 18 and 29 years old who had mild COVID-19 (a few samples of this study predate the infection). Cell type and time point are not known.

This clonotype has a handful of counts. The V gene is TRBV29-1, the J gene TRBJ1-2; no firm D call. The CDR3 sequence is 12 residues long. The germline gives CDR1 SQVTM, CDR2 ANQGSEA. The V and J ends lost 3 bases and 0 bases respectively, with 5 bases between them. The CDR3 region is CSVDRSNYGYTF. The CDR3 DNA reads TGCAGCGTTGATCGGTCTAACTATGGCTACACCTTC. The variable domain in full, completed from reference TRBV29-1 and TRBJ1-2, reads SAVISQKPSRDICQRGTSLTIQCQVDSQVTMMFWYRQQPGQSLTLIATANQGSEATYESGFVIDKFPISRPNLTFSTLTVSNMSPEDSSIYLCSVDRSNYGYTFGSGTRLTVV.

This clonotype was counted between two and nine times. This sequence joins TRBV21-1 and TRBJ2-2; the D call in the table, TRBD1, was not verified against the DNA. TRBV21-1 is a pseudogene locus. CDR3 length: 16 amino acids. The CDR3 coding sequence is TGTGCCAGCAGCAATCCCGGGACAGCTAACACCGGGGAGCTGTTTTTT. Translating it yields CASSNPGTANTGELFF.

The rearrangement uses TRBV18 and TRBJ2-7; TRBD1 might be the D (6 bases). Trimming stripped 2 bases from V and 7 bases from J, with 12 bases between. The CDR3 consists of 13 residues. Germline V lookup: CDR1 KGHSH, CDR2 LQKENI. DNA of the CDR3: TGTGCCAGCTCACCAAGCACAGGGATGGAGCAGTACGTC. Its translation is CASSPSTGMEQYV.

The rearrangement links TRBV7-2 to TRBJ1-2; TRBD1 matches 10 bases. The CDR3 loop spans 17 amino acids. Per the germline V gene, CDR1 is SGHTA and CDR2 is FQGNSA. Losses at the gene ends were 6 bases for V and 6 bases for J; bases not matched to a gene: 16. CDR3 loop: CASSHGQGEVGKDGYTF. The CDR3 region has the DNA TGTGCCAGCAGTCATGGACAGGGGGAAGTCGGGAAGGATGGCTACACCTTC. The entire variable domain, with the rest obtained from reference TRBV7-2 and TRBJ1-2, is as follows: GAGVSQSPSNKVTEKGKDVELRCDPISGHTALYWYRQSLGQGLEFLIYFQGNSAPDKSGLPSDRFSAERTGGSVSTLTIQRTQQEDSAVYLCASSHGQGEVGKDGYTFGSGTRLTVV.

The chain combines TRBV4-2 with TRBJ2-7; D gene unclear. Germline V lookup: CDR1 LGHNA, CDR2 YNFKEQ. The CDR3 sequence is 15 residues long. V was pared by 0 bases and J by 3 bases, with 12 bases between. The CDR3 DNA sequence: TGTGCCAGCAGCCAAGACTCGACTTTAGGCTACGAGCAGTACTTC. This codes for CASSQDSTLGYEQYF.

This clonotype was detected ten times or more. The chain carries TRBV2 and TRBJ2-7, with D perhaps given as TRBD1 or TRBD2 (6 bases each). This CDR3 contains 13 residues. Between the trimmed V and J ends, which lost 8 bases and 0 bases, there was a span of 11 bases. The germline gives CDR1 SNHLY, CDR2 FYNNEI. CDR3 loop: CASGGTFSYEQYF. The CDR3 bases are TGTGCCAGCGGCGGGACATTCTCCTACGAGCAGTACTTC.

This clonotype was counted between two and nine times. The chain has TRBV11-2 and TRBJ2-2, with 8 bases matching TRBD1. The germline CDR1 and CDR2 sequences are SGHAT and FQNNGV. CDR3 size: 15 residues. J was trimmed by 7 bases and V by 3 bases; bases with no gene match: 7. In DNA form, the CDR3 reads TGTGCCAGCAGCTTTTCGATGACAGGGGACGGGGAGCTGTTTTTT. This sequence encodes CASSFSMTGDGELFF.

This clonotype appeared a few times. The chain uses TRBV3-1 and TRBJ1-2, with a weak D call TRBD1 (6 bases). The CDR3 sequence is 14 residues long. CDR1 is LGHDT and CDR2 is YNNKEL in the germline V gene (reference sequence). Trimming cost V 1 base and J 1 base, with 7 bases left between them. CDR3 in DNA: TGTGCCAGCAGCCAAGGACAGGATAACTATGGCTACACCTTC. This encodes CASSQGQDNYGYTF.

The chain uses TRBV18 and TRBJ1-1; 8 bases are shared with TRBD1. This CDR3 is 18 amino acids long. CDR1 is KGHSH and CDR2 is LQKENI in the germline V gene. The junction had 16 bases not matched to a gene; V was cut back by 3 bases and J by 4 bases. DNA of the CDR3: TGTGCCAGCTCACCGCTCCCGACCGGGACAGGAGGGTCCACTGAAGCTTTCTTT. This codes for CASSPLPTGTGGSTEAFF.

This chain links TRBV6-2 or TRBV6-3 with TRBJ1-4, with D possibly TRBD1 on 5 matching bases. Germline CDR1 and CDR2: MNHEY and SVGEGT. The V gene lost 2 bases and the J gene lost 7 bases, with 14 bases spanning the gap. The length of the CDR3 is 15 residues. In DNA, the CDR3 is TGTGCCAGCAGTTACGGGCGAGGGGCACGTGAAAAACTGTTTTTT. This gives the protein CASSYGRGAREKLFF.

This clonotype occurred a few times. The CDR3 protein is CASSFPDREYEAFF. CDR3 nucleotide sequence: TGTGCCAGCAGCTTCCCGGACAGGGAATATGAAGCTTTCTTT. V gene TRBV7-9 combines with J gene TRBJ1-1, with 8 bases lining up with TRBD1. The V segment lost 3 bases and the J segment 7 bases; nucleotides outside the gene matches: 7. CDR1 is SEHNR, CDR2 FQNEAQ, per germline (reference sequence). The CDR3 covers 14 residues. Drawing the rest from reference TRBV7-9 and TRBJ1-1, the complete variable domain is DTGVSQNPRHKITKRGQNVTFRCDPISEHNRLYWYRQTLGQGPEFLTYFQNEAQLEKSRLLSDRFSAERPKGSFSTLEIQRTEQGDSAMYLCASSFPDREYEAFFGQGTRLTVV.

This chain joins TRBV9 and TRBJ2-1; TRBD2 matches at 14 bases. The CDR3 totals 16 residues. The germline gives CDR1 SGDLS, CDR2 YYNGEE. V dropped 1 base and J dropped 5; count of bases not matched to a gene: 2. The CDR3 bases are TGTGCCAGCAGCGTACGACTAGCGGGGGGGGACAATGAGCAGTTCTTC. Its protein is CASSVRLAGGDNEQFF.

V gene TRBV5-5 combines with J gene TRBJ2-1, with 10 positions matching TRBD2. The CDR3 extends over 16 amino acids. Germline CDR1 and CDR2: SGHKS and YYEKEE (reference sequence). V lost 6 bases, J lost 9 bases, and 15 bases stayed unmatched. CDR3 protein: CASIRGGSGGSSEQFF. CDR3 nucleotide sequence: TGTGCCAGCATCCGGGGAGGTAGCGGGGGGTCCAGTGAGCAGTTCTTC.

This clonotype came up many times. The J gene is TRBJ2-7, the V gene TRBV7-2, with D unresolved. The CDR3 consists of 17 residues. Deletions cut 5 bases from V and 0 bases from J, with 20 bases between. CDR1 and CDR2 from the germline V gene are SGHTA and FQGNSA. The DNA for the CDR3 is TGTGCCAGCAGCCGATCCCCAGACCGACCGAGCTCCTACGAGCAGTACTTC. Translated: CASSRSPDRPSSYEQYF.

Only one count was recorded for this clonotype. The CDR3 is CASSQDEGGLGGYTF. CDR3 nucleotides: TGTGCCAGCAGCCAAGATGAGGGGGGGTTAGGTGGCTACACCTTC. V and J are TRBV4-2 and TRBJ1-2; D possibly corresponds to TRBD1 (6 bases). V was shortened by 0 bases and J by 7 bases, with 15 bases between the two germline ends. The CDR3 runs to 15 residues. Germline V lookup: CDR1 LGHNA, CDR2 YNFKEQ.

This chain links TRBV12-3 or TRBV12-4 with TRBJ2-2; D unresolved. This CDR3 comprises 15 residues. Trimming removed 10 bases at V and 2 bases at J, with 17 bases between. DNA for the CDR3: TGTGCCACCTCACACACTCGATTCAACACCGGGGAGCTGTTTTTT. As protein: CATSHTRFNTGELFF.

The J gene is TRBJ2-5, the V gene TRBV7-2, with a tentative D call TRBD2 (6 bases). The CDR3 sequence is 14 residues long. V lost 4 bases to trimming and J lost 5 bases, with 14 bases between them. The germline CDR1 and CDR2 sequences are SGHTA and FQGNSA. The CDR3 region is CASSSDGGVETQYF. For the CDR3, the DNA is TGTGCCAGCAGCTCCGATGGCGGGGTTGAGACCCAGTACTTC.

The chain recombines TRBV10-3 with TRBJ1-5, with D tentatively TRBD1 (6 bases). Germline loops: CDR1 ENHRY, CDR2 SYGVKD. The CDR3 runs to 12 residues. Trimming cost V 10 bases and J 5 bases, with 12 bases left between them. The CDR3 is CATSDSYQPQHF. Written as DNA, the CDR3 is TGTGCCACCTCGGACAGTTATCAGCCCCAGCATTTT.

This clonotype was recorded a few times. The gene calls are TRBV7-6 and TRBJ2-5; possibly TRBD2 for D (5 bases). The CDR3 contains 13 residues. Germline V gives CDR1 SGHVS, CDR2 FNYEAQ. V was cut by 8 bases and J by 2 bases, with 12 bases left in between. CDR3 region: CASRPDFQETQYF. Here the CDR3 DNA reads TGTGCCAGCCGACCGGACTTTCAAGAGACCCAGTACTTC.

This clonotype was counted ten times or more. The V call is TRBV5-1, the J call TRBJ1-1; D is ambiguous. Trimming removed 4 bases from V and 1 base from J, with 11 bases in between. This CDR3 is built from 14 residues. Per germline, CDR1 SGHRS and CDR2 YFSETQ. The CDR3 DNA follows: TGCGCCAGCAGCGCTGACCTGGGGAACACTGAAGCTTTCTTT. Translation: CASSADLGNTEAFF.

This clonotype was detected once. This rearrangement joins TRBV20-1 to TRBJ2-3, with 8 bases that match TRBD2. The germline CDR1 and CDR2 sequences are DFQATT and SNEGSKA (reference sequence). V shed 4 bases and J 5 bases; nucleotides not matched to a gene: 5. CDR3 length: 13 residues. CDR3 sequence: CSATERGRDTQYF. CDR3 sequence (DNA): TGCAGTGCTACTGAGCGGGGGCGAGATACGCAGTATTTT.

This clonotype showed up just a few times. This sequence joins TRBV24-1 and TRBJ2-3, with unresolved D. The CDR3 has 12 amino acids. Germline V gene lookup returns CDR1 KGHDR and CDR2 SFDVKD. The germline V and J ends were trimmed by 5 bases and 4 bases, with 6 bases remaining between them. The CDR3 is CATSGQADTQYF. The DNA for the CDR3 is TGTGCCACCAGTGGCCAGGCAGATACGCAGTATTTT.

The CDR3 here is CASSSLSQGDYGYTF. CDR3 in DNA: TGTGCCAGCAGCTCCCTGAGCCAGGGGGACTATGGCTACACCTTC. The chain links TRBV7-9 to TRBJ1-2; 7 bases are a match to TRBD1. The CDR3 loop spans 15 amino acids. The V gene's germline CDR1 is SEHNR and CDR2 FQNEAQ (reference sequence). The J segment lost 3 bases and the V segment lost 4 bases, leaving 8 bases of the junction unmatched.

This clonotype was found a few times. The chain has TRBV5-1 and TRBJ2-2; 12 nucleotides agree with TRBD2. Unmatched junction bases numbered 7, after V lost 3 bases and J lost 7 bases. The CDR3 runs 16 residues. CDR1 and CDR2 (germline): SGHRS, YFSETQ. The CDR3 region is CASSSSSGGANGELFF. For the CDR3, the DNA is TGCGCCAGCAGCTCGTCTAGCGGGGGGGCAAACGGGGAGCTGTTTTTT.

In DNA form, the CDR3 reads TGTGCCAGCAGTGACAGGGCTGCTGGAAACACCATATATTTT. It translates to CASSDRAAGNTIYF. The rearrangement links TRBV12-3 or TRBV12-4 to TRBJ1-3; 7 positions agree with TRBD1. V gave up 5 bases and J gave up 2 bases; unmatched junction bases: 3. The CDR3 consists of 14 residues.

This clonotype was recorded a few times. The gene calls are TRBV6-1 and TRBJ1-1; possible D gene TRBD1, 6 bases. Germline CDR1 MNHNS, CDR2 SASEGT. This CDR3 is built from 12 residues. Deletions cut 1 base from V and 11 bases from J, with 11 bases between. CDR3 region: CASSEVGAGAFF. As DNA, the CDR3 is TGTGCCAGCAGTGAAGTGGGGGCTGGGGCTTTCTTT.

The chain links TRBV18 to TRBJ2-2; a possible D gene is TRBD1 (6 bases). CDR3 size: 14 residues. Per the germline V gene, CDR1 is KGHSH and CDR2 is LQKENI. Trimming stripped 8 bases from V and 1 base from J, with 11 bases between. DNA for the CDR3: TGTGCCAGCGCCCCGGGACAGAACACCGGGGAGCTGTTTTTT. Protein product: CASAPGQNTGELFF.

In this sample, this clonotype turned up a few times. The chain couples TRBV7-2 to TRBJ2-6; D is undetermined. The germline V and J ends were trimmed by 2 bases and 0 bases, with 8 bases remaining between them. The CDR3 totals 16 residues. CDR1 and CDR2 from the germline V gene are SGHTA and FQGNSA. CDR3 in DNA: TGTGCCAGCAGCTTAATGGCCACCTCTGGGGCCAACGTCCTGACTTTC. Its translation is CASSLMATSGANVLTF.